These 26 T cell receptor beta chains originate from one sample sequenced in a study of cytomegalovirus exposure and HLA in healthy donors. The PCR was carried out with 60 Vbeta primers and 13 Jbeta primers. Sequencing was performed with immunoSEQ multiplex PCR; in TCRdb, only in-frame clones are kept and a portion is missing. Altogether about 120,000 clones are present, 80% being singletons, with the ten largest covering 7.5% to 10%. Sequenced: PBMCs. These receptors came from a female donor in good health and CMV-seropositive.

The chain couples TRBV6-1 to TRBJ1-4; 7 nucleotides line up with TRBD1. Germline CDR1 and CDR2: MNHNS and SASEGT. J gave up 10 bases and V 4 bases, and 9 bases lay outside the gene matches. This CDR3 has 14 residues. CDR3 region: CASSVQGSGAKLFF. The DNA of the CDR3 is TGTGCCAGCAGTGTACAGGGGTCCGGGGCAAAACTGTTTTTT.

This sequence joins TRBV5-8 and TRBJ2-5; D is possibly TRBD1 (8 bases). The CDR3 totals 15 residues. Trimming left V 4 bases short and J 14 bases short, with 27 bases between. Germline assignment: CDR1 SGHTS and CDR2 YDEGEE. The CDR3 loop reads CASSLGGTGVTTLYF. The CDR3 DNA follows: TGTGCCAGCAGCCTCGGGGGGACAGGCGTTACAACCCTTTACTTC.

The chain joins TRBV10-3 to TRBJ1-1, with TRBD1 identical over 9 bases. CDR3 length equals 14 residues. Germline loops: CDR1 ENHRY, CDR2 SYGVKD. Trimming at V came to 6 bases and at J to 0 bases, leaving 2 bases not matched to a gene. Here the CDR3 DNA reads TGTGCCATCAGGGGACAGGGCATGAACACTGAAGCTTTCTTT. The encoded protein is CAIRGQGMNTEAFF.

The V and J genes are TRBV29-1 and TRBJ1-4, with TRBD1 matching over 8 bases. V shed 7 bases and J 7 bases; nucleotides not matched to a gene: 5. CDR3 length equals 12 residues. Germline V CDR1 and CDR2: SQVTM, ANQGSEA. DNA for the CDR3: TGCAGCGCAGGGACAGGTAGTGAAAAACTGTTTTTT. It specifies CSAGTGSEKLFF.

The CDR3 DNA reads TGTGCCAGCAGTTACCCACAGGGGGCACAAGAGACCCAGTACTTC. It encodes CASSYPQGAQETQYF. J is TRBJ2-5 and V is TRBV5-5; 9 bases align to TRBD1. The length of the CDR3 is 15 residues. J lost 2 bases, V lost 5 bases, and 7 bases had no gene match. Germline CDR1 is SGHKS and CDR2 is YYEKEE (reference sequence). The whole variable domain, remainder taken from reference TRBV5-5 and TRBJ2-5, is DAGVTQSPTHLIKTRGQQVTLRCSPISGHKSVSWYQQVLGQGPQFIFQYYEKEERGRGNFPDRFSARQFPNYSSELNVNALLLGDSALYLCASSYPQGAQETQYFGPGTRLLVL.

This clone has a single count. The CDR3 coding sequence is TGTGCCAGCAGGGGGGACACATCGCTCTATGGCTACACCTTC. Its translation: CASRGDTSLYGYTF. The chain is built from TRBV9 and TRBJ1-2; possible D gene TRBD1, 6 bases. Germline CDR1 SGDLS, CDR2 YYNGEE. This CDR3 has 14 residues. V was clipped by 5 bases and J by 4 bases, with 15 bases between them.

This clone was observed a handful of times. The chain employs TRBV6-5 and TRBJ1-6; D remains unclear. The V end lost 8 bases, the J end lost 0 bases, and 5 bases lay between the germline ends. Germline CDR1 MNHEY, CDR2 SVGAGI. This CDR3 region has 13 residues. For the CDR3, the DNA is TGTGCCAGCGCGAGCTCCTATAATTCACCCCTCCACTTT. Translating gives CASASSYNSPLHF.

This chain connects TRBV27 to TRBJ2-1; 12 bases line up with TRBD2. The germline gives CDR1 MNHEY, CDR2 SMNVEV (reference sequence). The ends lost 5 bases at V and 7 bases at J; junction bases unmatched: 9. The CDR3 totals 16 residues. CDR3: CASSVVTSGGINEQFF. CDR3 coding DNA: TGTGCCAGCAGTGTCGTGACTAGCGGGGGCATAAATGAGCAGTTCTTC.

This chain connects TRBV5-6 to TRBJ2-3, with TRBD1 matching 7 bases. This CDR3 comprises 16 residues. V shed 1 base and J 0 bases; nucleotides not matched to a gene: 5. From germline, CDR1 is SGHDT and CDR2 YYEEEE. CDR3 coding DNA: TGTGCCAGCAGCTTGACTCCGGGACAGAGCACAGATACGCAGTATTTT. Amino acids: CASSLTPGQSTDTQYF.

This sequence joins TRBV6-6 and TRBJ2-6, with D possibly TRBD2 on 6 matching bases. The germline V gene has CDR1 MNHNY and CDR2 SVGAGI (reference sequence). The CDR3 is made up of 16 amino acids. V lost 5 bases and J 0 bases, leaving 11 bases between the germline ends. The CDR3 DNA sequence: TGTGCCAGCAGTCCAGGGCGGGACTCTGGGGCCAACGTCCTGACTTTC. This sequence encodes CASSPGRDSGANVLTF.

CDR3 in amino acids: CASSLVGTGHSPLHF. CDR3 nucleotide sequence: TGTGCCAGCAGCTTAGTAGGGACAGGGCATTCACCCCTCCACTTT. The V call is TRBV7-2, the J call TRBJ1-6; 9 positions match TRBD1. Germline trimming cut 1 base from V and 8 bases from J; bases unmatched to any gene: 3. CDR1 and CDR2 (germline): SGHTA, FQGNSA. The length of the CDR3 is 15 residues.

V is TRBV7-9 and J is TRBJ2-7; D is possibly TRBD1 (5 bases). Germline CDR1 SEHNR, CDR2 FQNEAQ (reference sequence). Trimming removed 1 base at V and 5 bases at J, with 12 bases between. The CDR3 extends over 14 amino acids. CDR3 sequence reads: CASSLEVQAHEQYF. The CDR3 DNA follows: TGTGCCAGCAGCTTAGAGGTACAGGCCCACGAGCAGTACTTC. The full variable domain, its missing parts supplied by reference TRBV7-9 and TRBJ2-7, is DTGVSQNPRHKITKRGQNVTFRCDPISEHNRLYWYRQTLGQGPEFLTYFQNEAQLEKSRLLSDRFSAERPKGSFSTLEIQRTEQGDSAMYLCASSLEVQAHEQYFGPGTRLTVT.

This clone was counted between two and nine times. The chain carries TRBV10-2 and TRBJ1-2; TRBD1 agrees at 9 bases. This CDR3 spans 14 amino acids. The J segment lost 8 bases and the V segment lost 4 bases, leaving 8 bases of the junction unmatched. From germline, CDR1 is WSHSY and CDR2 SAAADI. CDR3 bases: TGCGCCAGCAGTGTACAGGGGGCGCTTCGGGGCTACACCTTC. Its translation is CASSVQGALRGYTF.

The chain carries TRBV29-1 and TRBJ2-5; 7 nucleotides align to TRBD1. With V trimmed by 3 bases and J by 1 base, 5 bases remained unmatched. CDR1 and CDR2 from the germline V gene are SQVTM and ANQGSEA. This CDR3 contains 14 residues. The CDR3 here is CSVDQTGTQETQYF. CDR3 coding DNA: TGCAGCGTTGATCAGACAGGGACCCAAGAGACCCAGTACTTC.

The gene calls are TRBV7-9 and TRBJ2-3; D might be TRBD2 (7 bases). CDR1 is SEHNR and CDR2 is FQNEAQ in the germline V gene (reference sequence). The length of the CDR3 is 14 residues. Trimming cost V 7 bases and J 4 bases, with 15 bases left between them. The DNA of the CDR3 is TGTGCCAGCATGGGGGGGGCAGAATCAGATACGCAGTATTTT. Translation gives CASMGGAESDTQYF.

The chain links TRBV6-5 to TRBJ2-1, with 8 bases aligning to TRBD2. The germline V gene has CDR1 MNHEY and CDR2 SVGAGI. Trimming cost V 4 bases and J 8 bases; bases outside gene matches: 10. This CDR3 region has 15 residues. DNA of the CDR3: TGTGCCAGCAGTTCCGGGACTAGGGAGAGCGATGAGCAGTTCTTC. Protein sequence: CASSSGTRESDEQFF.

The chain joins TRBV5-1 to TRBJ1-3; unclear D gene. Looked up from germline, CDR1 is SGHRS and CDR2 is YFSETQ. There are 16 residues in the CDR3. Trimming shortened V by 4 bases and J by 3 bases, and 17 bases separated the two germline ends. The CDR3 sequence: CASSPASWRDGNTIYF. CDR3 DNA: TGCGCCAGCAGCCCTGCTTCGTGGCGGGATGGAAACACCATATATTTT. Combining the CDR3 with reference TRBV5-1 and TRBJ1-3 gives the whole variable domain KAGVTQTPRYLIKTRGQQVTLSCSPISGHRSVSWYQQTPGQGLQFLFEYFSETQRNKGNFPGRFSGRQFSNSRSEMNVSTLELGDSALYLCASSPASWRDGNTIYFGEGSWLTVV.

This chain connects TRBV2 to TRBJ2-5, with 7 bases matching TRBD2. Per germline, CDR1 SNHLY and CDR2 FYNNEI. With 5 bases clipped from V and 0 bases from J, the junction kept 6 bases outside the gene matches. The CDR3 extends over 15 amino acids. CDR3 region: CASSLSGDYQETQYF. DNA for the CDR3: TGTGCCAGCAGTTTAAGCGGGGACTACCAAGAGACCCAGTACTTC.

This chain joins TRBV5-1 and TRBJ1-1; 9 bases fit TRBD1. The CDR3 is 14 amino acids. Trimming removed 5 bases from V and 5 bases from J; junction bases left unmatched: 7. CDR1 is SGHRS, CDR2 YFSETQ, per germline. CDR3 sequence reads: CASRGTGGLTEAFF. CDR3 nucleotide sequence: TGCGCCAGCAGAGGAACAGGGGGCCTGACTGAAGCTTTCTTT.

The chain is built from TRBV7-6 and TRBJ2-7; TRBD1 matches at 7 bases. The V gene end was trimmed by 4 bases and the J gene end by 2 bases; junction bases not matched to a gene: 11. Germline lookup yields CDR1 SGHVS and CDR2 FNYEAQ. The CDR3 has 16 amino acids. CDR3 in amino acids: CASSSPSGQFTYEQYF. CDR3 coding DNA: TGTGCCAGCAGCTCCCCTTCGGGACAGTTCACCTACGAGCAGTACTTC.

CDR3 residues: CAWMTGVNEKLFF. CDR3 nucleotides: TGTGCCTGGATGACAGGGGTTAATGAAAAACTGTTTTTT. The chain carries TRBV30 and TRBJ1-4; 8 bases are shared with TRBD1. V shed 4 bases and J 4 bases; nucleotides not matched to a gene: 2. Germline CDR1 reads GTSNPN; CDR2 reads SVGIG (reference sequence). The CDR3 extends over 13 amino acids.

The chain joins TRBV5-1 to TRBJ2-1; TRBD2 might be the D (6 bases). This CDR3 contains 14 residues. Trimming stripped 1 base from V and 5 bases from J, with 10 bases between. The germline gives CDR1 SGHRS, CDR2 YFSETQ. The CDR3 protein is CASSLLREDNEQFF. CDR3 sequence (DNA): TGCGCCAGCAGCTTGCTCAGGGAGGACAATGAGCAGTTCTTC.

This clone was seen once. V usage is TRBV18 and J usage is TRBJ1-4; tentatively, D is TRBD1 (6 bases). Germline V gene lookup returns CDR1 KGHSH and CDR2 LQKENI. This CDR3 is built from 15 residues. V was clipped by 2 bases and J by 7 bases, with 14 bases between them. The CDR3 region has the DNA TGTGCCAGCTCACCAGGTGGACAGTTAGGTGAAAAACTGTTTTTT. Encoded protein: CASSPGGQLGEKLFF.

J is TRBJ2-5 and V is TRBV7-9; TRBD2 is a possible D gene (6 bases). The assigned J gene may be wrong: the sequence end matches TRBJ2-7 better. The length of the CDR3 is 14 residues. Per the germline V gene, CDR1 is SEHNR and CDR2 is FQNEAQ (reference sequence). The CDR3 region is CASSLVAETYEQYF. Written as DNA, the CDR3 is TGTGCCAGCAGCTTAGTAGCGGAGACCTACGAGCAGTACTTC.

Regarding this clone: In the same sample, other DNA sequences code for this CDR3. The chain is built from TRBV2 and TRBJ1-4; 8 nucleotides agree with TRBD1. Germline values: CDR1 SNHLY, CDR2 FYNNEI. The CDR3 covers 13 residues. The V and J ends lost 6 bases and 5 bases, in that order; junction bases with no gene match: 2. The CDR3 here is CASRWTGNEKLFF. CDR3 coding DNA: TGTGCCAGCAGGTGGACAGGGAATGAAAAACTGTTTTTT.

CDR3 loop: CASSLFTGSSRGYTF. CDR3 DNA: TGTGCCAGCAGCTTATTCACGGGGTCTTCGCGAGGCTACACCTTC. This rearrangement joins TRBV5-6 to TRBJ1-2; no firm D call. V lost 2 bases and J lost 8, with 19 bases in between. The germline gives CDR1 SGHDT, CDR2 YYEEEE. CDR3 size: 15 residues.